The rows below give T cell receptor beta chains drawn from one sample of a study of blood T cells in healthy people across ages. Each CDR3 protein is one row after TCRdb ran MiXCR on the 5' RACE reads. The sample comprises approximately 800,000 distinct CDR3 sequences, around 68% of which are singletons, and about 30% rests with the top ten. What was sequenced was blood. These TCRs come from a man aged 25-45 years in good health. CDR3s include the opening cysteine and the closing phenylalanine or tryptophan. D genes are given only for firm matches. Not every row has a clone size; where given, it reads once, few, many or a size class.

cdr3_nt | cdr3_aa | j_call | clone_size | v_call | d_call
TGTGCCAGCAGCGCTGGGGGAGAAAGATACGAGCAGTACTTC | CASSAGGERYEQYF | TRBJ2-7 | NA | TRBV9 | NA
TGTGCCAGCAGTTTAGGATGGGGGGCCAACGTCCTGACTTTC | CASSLGWGANVLTF | TRBJ2-6 | few | TRBV12-3/TRBV12-4 | NA
TGCAGTGCTGAACCCATCTTAGAATCCCTCTCCCGGTTCACAGATACGCAGTATTTT | CSAEPILESLSRFTDTQYF | TRBJ2-3 | once | TRBV20-1 | NA
TGTGCCAGCAGCGTGGGGGGACAGGGTGTGGGAAATGAGCAGTTCTTC | CASSVGGQGVGNEQFF | TRBJ2-1 | few | TRBV9 | TRBD1
TGTGCCAGCAGCTTCCAGACGGATGGCACTGAAGCTTTCTTT | CASSFQTDGTEAFF | TRBJ1-1 | NA | TRBV7-2 | NA
TGTGCCAGCAGCGTAGCGGCGGGGGCAGAGACCCAGTACTTC | CASSVAAGAETQYF | TRBJ2-5 | NA | TRBV9 | NA
TGCAGTGCGCGAGGTTACCAGCTCATCACTTCCTCCTACAATGAGCAGTTCTTC | CSARGYQLITSSYNEQFF | TRBJ2-1 | NA | TRBV20-1 | NA
TGTGCCAGCAGCTTGGCAGTTGCGGGCCTGGAGGATGAGCAGTTCTTC | CASSLAVAGLEDEQFF | TRBJ2-1 | NA | TRBV5-5 | NA
TGCGCCAGCAGCTTGACAGCTCTTATGAATGAAAAACTGTTTTTT | CASSLTALMNEKLFF | TRBJ1-4 | NA | TRBV5-1 | NA
TGTGCCAGCTGCTCCCCGGGACAGGGGGCAGATACGCAGTATTTT | CASCSPGQGADTQYF | TRBJ2-3 | once | TRBV5-6 | TRBD1
TGTGCCAGCGTCACAAGGGAGAAAGAGACCCAGTACTTC | CASVTREKETQYF | TRBJ2-5 | once | TRBV28 | NA
TGTGCCATCATTCCGGGACAGGGTTACAATGAGCAGTTCTTC | CAIIPGQGYNEQFF | TRBJ2-1 | NA | TRBV10-3 | TRBD1
TGCGCCAGCAGCCAAGTTCCCGTCAGGGAAGGAAAACTGTTTTTT | CASSQVPVREGKLFF | TRBJ1-4 | NA | TRBV4-3 | NA
TGTGCCAGCAGTCCCACCGGACAGGGGCGTCCCTTAGGGGCTTTCTTT | CASSPTGQGRPLGAFF | TRBJ1-1 | NA | TRBV6-5 | TRBD1
TGCGCCAGCAGCCGGCGAATATTATCCTACGAGCAGTACTTC | CASSRRILSYEQYF | TRBJ2-7 | NA | TRBV4-3 | NA
TGCAGTGCTAGAGCTACTAGCGGGGGGGCCCACGAGCAGTACTTC | CSARATSGGAHEQYF | TRBJ2-7 | NA | TRBV20-1 | TRBD2
TGTGCCAGCAGTGAAGTAACGAGACCCCGAAGCACAGATACGCAGTATTTT | CASSEVTRPRSTDTQYF | TRBJ2-3 | NA | TRBV6-1 | NA
TGCAGTGCTAGGGAAGGGGCCAACGTCCTGACTTTC | CSAREGANVLTF | TRBJ2-6 | NA | TRBV20-1 | NA
TGTGCCAGCAGCGTAGACCCAGGATCGGAGACCCAGTACTTC | CASSVDPGSETQYF | TRBJ2-5 | once | TRBV9 | NA
TGTGCCTGGAGTGTAAAGGGGGCAGGGGACATTCAGTACTTC | CAWSVKGAGDIQYF | TRBJ2-4 | once | TRBV30 | TRBD1
TGTGCCAGCAGCCAAGGTTATGGAGGGGACGGAGGAGTCTCCTACGAGCAGTACTTC | CASSQGYGGDGGVSYEQYF | TRBJ2-7 | NA | TRBV3-1 | NA
TGTGCCAGCAGACTAGGATTTACAGATACGCAGTATTTT | CASRLGFTDTQYF | TRBJ2-3 | few | TRBV7-2 | NA
TGTGCCAGCAGGGGACAGGGGGTATTTCTGGACACCGGGGAGCTGTTTTTT | CASRGQGVFLDTGELFF | TRBJ2-2 | NA | TRBV6-1 | TRBD1
TGCAGTGCTAGTTCCGGCAGAGCCTACGAGCAGTACTTC | CSASSGRAYEQYF | TRBJ2-7 | once | TRBV20-1 | NA
TGCAGCGTTTCCCCGGACGGACCCTACGAGCAGTACTTC | CSVSPDGPYEQYF | TRBJ2-7 | NA | TRBV29-1 | NA
TGCAGCGTTGAAGTCGTTGGGGTGACCCAGTACTTC | CSVEVVGVTQYF | TRBJ2-5 | few | TRBV29-1 | NA
TGTGCCAGCAGTGGGGGGGGCGGGGGTAATGAGCAGTTCTTC | CASSGGGGGNEQFF | TRBJ2-1 | NA | TRBV2 | NA
TGTGCCAGCAGTCAAGAGAGGAATTCCAATGAGCAGTTCTTC | CASSQERNSNEQFF | TRBJ2-1 | NA | TRBV11-2 | NA
TGCGCCAGCAGCCAAGTCCGGGACAGGCCGCACGAGCAGTACTTC | CASSQVRDRPHEQYF | TRBJ2-7 | NA | TRBV4-3 | TRBD1
TGCGCCAGCAGCCAAGGACTAGCGGGGAGTACGAATGAGCAGTACTTC | CASSQGLAGSTNEQYF | TRBJ2-5 | NA | TRBV4-3 | TRBD2
TGTGCCATCAGGGAGGGGGGTGAAGCTTTCTTT | CAIREGGEAFF | TRBJ1-1 | NA | TRBV10-3 | NA
TGTGCCAGCAGCTCAGAGGGGTACATTCAGTACTTC | CASSSEGYIQYF | TRBJ2-4 | NA | TRBV6-1 | NA
TGTGCCAGCAGCTTGGCTAGCGGGGCGACAGATACGCAGTATTTT | CASSLASGATDTQYF | TRBJ2-3 | few | TRBV5-6 | TRBD2
TGTGCCAGCAGTACCCTGACAGGGGCAGCCAAAAACATTCAGTACTTC | CASSTLTGAAKNIQYF | TRBJ2-4 | NA | TRBV6-2/TRBV6-3 | TRBD1
TGTGCCATCAGTGAGTCGGACCGGACAACGACCTACGAGCAGTACTTC | CAISESDRTTTYEQYF | TRBJ2-7 | few | TRBV10-3 | NA
TGTGCCAACAGCCCGGGACCTGGGTGGGTAGAGACCCAGTACTTC | CANSPGPGWVETQYF | TRBJ2-5 | NA | TRBV7-2 | NA
TGTGCCAGCAGAGGGGGGGGCGATGAGCAGTTCTTC | CASRGGGDEQFF | TRBJ2-1 | NA | TRBV14 | NA
TGTGCCACCAGCAGACCGCCGGACAGAGGGGCCGAAAAACTGTTTTTT | CATSRPPDRGAEKLFF | TRBJ1-4 | NA | TRBV15 | NA
TGTGCCAGCAGAACGGGACCGGTCGGGGGCTACACCTTC | CASRTGPVGGYTF | TRBJ1-2 | NA | TRBV12-3/TRBV12-4 | NA
TGTGCCAGCAGCTACAGGGGGCTGGGTTTATCCAAAAACATTCAGTACTTC | CASSYRGLGLSKNIQYF | TRBJ2-4 | NA | TRBV7-3 | TRBD1
TGTGCCAGCACCCCACTTAGGCGGTTTGCCTACGAGCAGTACTTC | CASTPLRRFAYEQYF | TRBJ2-7 | NA | TRBV7-9 | NA
TGTGCCAGCACCCCGGACTTCTCTAACTATGGCTACACCTTC | CASTPDFSNYGYTF | TRBJ1-2 | few | TRBV12-3/TRBV12-4 | NA
TGTGCCAGCAGCTTATCTGGGGGTGACAGGGGCAGAGAAAAACTGTTTTTT | CASSLSGGDRGREKLFF | TRBJ1-4 | NA | TRBV7-2 | TRBD1
TGCAGTGCTAGAGCCGTACTAGCGTTCTCCTACAATGAGCAGTTCTTC | CSARAVLAFSYNEQFF | TRBJ2-1 | few | TRBV20-1 | TRBD2
TGCAGTGCCCCTAAACCGGGACTAGTATCAGAGACCCAGTTCTTC | CSAPKPGLVSETQFF | TRBJ2-1 | NA | TRBV20-1 | TRBD2
TGTGCCAGCAGTTTTCAGTCGTGGTCACCCCTCCACTTT | CASSFQSWSPLHF | TRBJ1-6 | NA | TRBV6-5 | NA
TGTGCCAGCAGGAAGCGGGGGGGCCCTACAGATACGCAGTATTTT | CASRKRGGPTDTQYF | TRBJ2-3 | NA | TRBV14 | TRBD2
TGCAGCGTTGAATCGGACAGCAACACTGAAGCTTTCTTT | CSVESDSNTEAFF | TRBJ1-1 | few | TRBV29-1 | NA